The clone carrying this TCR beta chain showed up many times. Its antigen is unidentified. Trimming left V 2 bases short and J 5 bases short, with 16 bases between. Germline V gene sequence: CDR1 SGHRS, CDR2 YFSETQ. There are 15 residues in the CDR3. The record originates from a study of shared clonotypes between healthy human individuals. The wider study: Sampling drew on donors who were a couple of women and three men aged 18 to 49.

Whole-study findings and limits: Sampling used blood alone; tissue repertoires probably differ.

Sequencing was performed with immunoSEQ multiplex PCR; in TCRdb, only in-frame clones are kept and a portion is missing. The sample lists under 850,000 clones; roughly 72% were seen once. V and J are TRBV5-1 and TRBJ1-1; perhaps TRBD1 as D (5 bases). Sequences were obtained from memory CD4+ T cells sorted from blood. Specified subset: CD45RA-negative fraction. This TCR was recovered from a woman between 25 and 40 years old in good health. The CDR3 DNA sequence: TGCGCCAGCAGCTTTGGAGGGGCGGGGGTAACTGAAGCTTTCTTT. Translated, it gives CASSFGGAGVTEAFF.